This T cell receptor beta chain was recovered during a study of radiation and T cells in renal cell carcinoma. Whole-study findings and limits: Pretreatment tumor biopsies were lacking, so baseline clonotypes are unknown. Top tumor clonotypes rose in blood 2 weeks post-radiation, then contracted.

Time point denoted: blood 4 weeks post-SBRT, at nephrectomy. Indicated treatment: 15 Gy SBRT to primary tumor, nephrectomy 4 weeks later. The tumor was a clear cell renal cell carcinoma. The V end was cut by 3 bases, the J end by 8 bases, with 11 bases between. The germline V gene encodes CDR1 MNHNS and CDR2 SASEGT. This CDR3 contains 13 residues. Remarks on this clone: What it binds is unknown.

TCRdb keeps only in-frame clones here, not all; method: immunoSEQ multiplex PCR. The sample carries fewer than 200,000 clones, about nine tenths recorded once. The sequence was collected from a woman in her 50s with renal cell carcinoma. The V and J genes are TRBV6-1 and TRBJ2-1; either TRBD1 or TRBD2 may supply D (5 bases each). The specimen comprised blood, sampled from a patient whose treatment included radiotherapy and nephrectomy. In DNA, the CDR3 is TGTGCCAGCAGTGAGGGCGAGGGGTATGAGCAGTTCTTC. Its translation: CASSEGEGYEQFF.